This T cell receptor (beta chain) was profiled in a study of CD8+CD57+ T cells in acquired aplastic anemia (dated by TCRdb to 2016 to 2019). Concerning the study at large: A mean of around 3.3 ug of DNA, ranging from roughly 0.2 to 27.4 ug, was extracted from sorted CD4+ and CD8+ cells. CD8+CD57+ expansion was defined as a frequency above the mean frequency observed in healthy subjects. Study-wide findings and limitations: Approximately 31 CD8+ CDR3 sequences were found in both patients and controls but appeared to be highly expressed in patients and within the immunodominant clones of the patients. CD8+ Simpson's diversity did not differ significantly between patients and healthy controls (P=0.060).

Genomic DNA served as template for TCR beta VDJ combination and CDR3 sequence profiling. An Illumina HiSeq 2000 was the platform used for TCR repertoire sequencing. The authors' pipeline ran thus. Repertoire assessment relied on Simpson's diversity index, CDR3 size and DJ length profiles, and TRBV/TRBJ rearrangement plots. The immunodominant clone was defined as the most abundant DNA sequence in deep sequencing data. CDR3 amino acid sequences were screened for sharing across subjects and were compared with published repertoires and the VDJdb database. TCRdb took the public reads, trimmed them with fastp at Q25, ran MiXCR for clone calling and kept in-frame beta chains. Every entry covers one CDR3 protein and lists the most common genes and DNA from its rows. The authors' filters were not applied to this entry. The sample table shows 150,000 to 200,000 distinct CDR3 sequences, and roughly 43% are seen once. The ten largest clones take up over 0.95% of the sample.

Based on the germline V gene (reference sequence), the CDR1 and CDR2 sequences are GTSNPN and SVGIG. Inclusive of the bounding cysteine and phenylalanine, the CDR3 is 12 residues long. Kept here is only the CDR3 DNA, which spans 36 bases and is read in frame from base 1. V was cut back by 0 bases and J by 1 base, leaving a gap of 3 bases between them. Patients chosen for sequencing had shown expansion of CD8+CD57+ cells by flow cytometry. All patients had severe acquired aplastic anemia diagnosed by International Study of Aplastic Anemia and Agranulocytosis and Camitta criteria. No patient had received any therapy when blood was sampled. TCR repertoires of sorted CD4+ and CD8+ blood T cells from severe aplastic anemia patients and healthy subjects were deep-sequenced in the study. In the USA, patient enrollment took place under clinicaltrials.gov protocols 00001620, 01623167, 00001397, 00071045, 00081523 and 00961064. Ficoll-Paque density gradient centrifugation was used to isolate peripheral blood mononuclear cells. Before DNA extraction, CD4+ and CD8+ T cells were sorted with FACS or magnetic beads.

Regarding this clonotype: The specificity of this receptor is unknown. No much larger clone exists at a distance of one base, and base qualities are not known.

The sequence derives from a human donor with aplastic anemia. The chain joins TRBV30 to TRBJ2-5, with the D gene call left open. The sequenced sample consisted of sorted CD4+, CD8+, or CD8+CD57+ T cells (not recorded which) from PBMCs. The DNA sequence is as follows: TGTGCCTGGAGTGTCGGCCAAGAGACCCAGTACTTC. This gives the protein CAWSVGQETQYF.